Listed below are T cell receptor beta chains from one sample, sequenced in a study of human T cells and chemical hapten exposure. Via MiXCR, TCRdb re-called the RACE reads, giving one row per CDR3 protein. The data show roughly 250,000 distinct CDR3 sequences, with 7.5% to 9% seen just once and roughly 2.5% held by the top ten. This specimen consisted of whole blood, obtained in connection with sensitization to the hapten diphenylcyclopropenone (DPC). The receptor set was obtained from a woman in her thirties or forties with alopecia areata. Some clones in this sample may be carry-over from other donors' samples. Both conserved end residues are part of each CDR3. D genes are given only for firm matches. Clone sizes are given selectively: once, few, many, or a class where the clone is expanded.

cdr3_nt: TGTGCCAGCAACGGGAGGGGGCTGCGTTGGAATCAGCCCCAGCATTTT
cdr3_aa: CASNGRGLRWNQPQHF
v_call: TRBV3-1
clone_size: few
d_call: TRBD1
j_call: TRBJ1-5

cdr3_nt: TGTGCCAGCAGTTACTCGAGTCTAGCTACCTACAATGAGCAGTTCTTC
cdr3_aa: CASSYSSLATYNEQFF
v_call: TRBV6-6
clone_size: .
d_call: .
j_call: TRBJ2-1

cdr3_nt: TGTGCCAGTAGAGGGGTAGGGCGGTACCAAGAGACCCAGTACTTC
cdr3_aa: CASRGVGRYQETQYF
v_call: TRBV19
clone_size: .
d_call: .
j_call: TRBJ2-5

cdr3_nt: TGTGCCAGCAGACCGACGGGACAGGCCCAAGAGACCCAGTACTTC
cdr3_aa: CASRPTGQAQETQYF
v_call: TRBV12-3/TRBV12-4
clone_size: .
d_call: TRBD1
j_call: TRBJ2-5

cdr3_nt: TGTGCCAGCAGCCCAGGACAGGGTCTCCGTATTATGAACACTGAAGCTTTCTTT
cdr3_aa: CASSPGQGLRIMNTEAFF
v_call: TRBV27
clone_size: .
d_call: TRBD1
j_call: TRBJ1-1

cdr3_nt: TGTGCCAGCAGCCTAGGGGGCTACTACAATGAGCAGTTCTTC
cdr3_aa: CASSLGGYYNEQFF
v_call: TRBV28
clone_size: .
d_call: TRBD1
j_call: TRBJ2-1

cdr3_nt: TGTGCCAGCAGCGTCGAATCTGCTGAAGCTTTCTTT
cdr3_aa: CASSVESAEAFF
v_call: TRBV7-9
clone_size: many
d_call: .
j_call: TRBJ1-1

cdr3_nt: TGCGCCAGCAGCTTGTTGCCAGGGGGCTCCACCGGGGAGCTGTTTTTT
cdr3_aa: CASSLLPGGSTGELFF
v_call: TRBV5-1
clone_size: .
d_call: TRBD1
j_call: TRBJ2-2

cdr3_nt: TGCAGTGCTAGAAGGGCGGGGAATCAGCCCCAGCATTTT
cdr3_aa: CSARRAGNQPQHF
v_call: TRBV20-1
clone_size: few
d_call: .
j_call: TRBJ1-5

cdr3_nt: TGTGCCAGCAGCTTAGGCCCTACAGAGAACACTGAAGCTTTCTTT
cdr3_aa: CASSLGPTENTEAFF
v_call: TRBV7-9
clone_size: .
d_call: .
j_call: TRBJ1-1

cdr3_nt: TGCAGCGTTGTGCACCTACAGGGGTCAGGCACCGGGGAGCTGTTTTTT
cdr3_aa: CSVVHLQGSGTGELFF
v_call: TRBV29-1
clone_size: many
d_call: TRBD1
j_call: TRBJ2-2

cdr3_nt: TGCGCCAGCAGCCAAGACGGGGTGTCGCGGGATACGCAGTATTTT
cdr3_aa: CASSQDGVSRDTQYF
v_call: TRBV4-1
clone_size: few
d_call: .
j_call: TRBJ2-3

cdr3_nt: TGTGCCAGCACCCGTTTTAGCGGGAGTTCCAATGAGCAGTTCTTC
cdr3_aa: CASTRFSGSSNEQFF
v_call: TRBV6-5
clone_size: many
d_call: TRBD2
j_call: TRBJ2-1

cdr3_nt: TGTGCCAGCAGTTTAGCCCACCCCGGGAGAAATAATGAGCAGTTCTTC
cdr3_aa: CASSLAHPGRNNEQFF
v_call: TRBV28
clone_size: many
d_call: .
j_call: TRBJ2-1

cdr3_nt: TGCAGTGCTGTCCCGGGCTCTAATGAAAAACTGTTTTTT
cdr3_aa: CSAVPGSNEKLFF
v_call: TRBV20-1
clone_size: .
d_call: .
j_call: TRBJ1-4

cdr3_nt: TGTGCCAGCAGCCCCAGGGGACAGACGGAGCAGTACTTC
cdr3_aa: CASSPRGQTEQYF
v_call: TRBV7-9
clone_size: .
d_call: TRBD1
j_call: TRBJ2-7

cdr3_nt: TGCGCCAGCCGATCCGACGGGACAGCCAATTCACCCCTCCACTTT
cdr3_aa: CASRSDGTANSPLHF
v_call: TRBV5-1
clone_size: few
d_call: TRBD1
j_call: TRBJ1-6

cdr3_nt: TGCAGCGTTGAAGAGGGGGGAAACACCATATATTTT
cdr3_aa: CSVEEGGNTIYF
v_call: TRBV29-1
clone_size: .
d_call: .
j_call: TRBJ1-3

cdr3_nt: TGTGCCACCCGGCGGGGAGACACCGGGGAGCTGTTTTTT
cdr3_aa: CATRRGDTGELFF
v_call: TRBV7-8
clone_size: few
d_call: .
j_call: TRBJ2-2

cdr3_nt: TGTGCCAGCCGTCCTACTCTCGGGGCGGGAGGGCCTAATGAGCAGTTCTTC
cdr3_aa: CASRPTLGAGGPNEQFF
v_call: TRBV6-2/TRBV6-3
clone_size: many
d_call: TRBD2
j_call: TRBJ2-1

cdr3_nt: TGTGCCAGCAGCTACCCGGGTAGCGGAGAGGGGCAGTTCTTC
cdr3_aa: CASSYPGSGEGQFF
v_call: TRBV7-8
clone_size: .
d_call: .
j_call: TRBJ2-1